A single sample gave rise to the 26 T cell receptor beta chains below, sequenced in a study of identical twins. MiXCR, applied by TCRdb to the 5' RACE reads, yields one record per CDR3 protein. The sample lists 140,000 to 150,000 distinct CDR3 sequences; 3.5% were seen once. The sample comprised memory T cells sorted from blood. These receptors were taken from a man between 18 and 35 years old in good health.

The sample holds many counts of this clonotype. This sequence joins TRBV7-8 and TRBJ2-3; 12 bases fit TRBD2. The CDR3 has 17 residues. Germline trimming cut 5 bases from V and 2 bases from J; bases unmatched to any gene: 8. CDR1 is SGHVS and CDR2 is FQNEAQ in the germline V gene. The DNA of the CDR3 is TGTGCCAGCAGCCCACGACTAGCGGGAGTTATCACAGATACGCAGTATTTT. Translated, it gives CASSPRLAGVITDTQYF.

This clonotype was seen repeatedly, ten times or more. The V gene is TRBV7-2, the J gene TRBJ1-2; D gene ambiguous. Germline V lookup: CDR1 SGHTA, CDR2 FQGNSA. CDR3 length equals 13 residues. Trimming took 0 bases from V and 8 from J, leaving 10 bases between them. The CDR3 region has the DNA TGTGCCAGCAGCTTAGCGGGAGGATGGGGCTACACCTTC. It yields the protein CASSLAGGWGYTF.

This clonotype was counted at least ten times. The chain recombines TRBV7-9 with TRBJ2-5; 14 bases map to TRBD2. The CDR3 totals 17 residues. Germline lookup yields CDR1 SEHNR and CDR2 FQNEAQ (reference sequence). With 1 base clipped from V and 2 bases from J, the junction kept 3 bases outside the gene matches. As DNA, the CDR3 is TGTGCCAGCAGCTTAGGACTAGCGGGAGGGCCGCAAGAGACCCAGTACTTC. This sequence encodes CASSLGLAGGPQETQYF.

This clonotype was detected ten times or more. CDR3 protein: CASSLSFWAVGDEKLFF. The CDR3, as DNA: TGTGCCAGCAGTTTATCTTTTTGGGCAGTTGGGGATGAAAAACTGTTTTTT. The genes are TRBV12-3 or TRBV12-4 and TRBJ1-4; D call uncertain. The V end lost 2 bases, the J end lost 6 bases, and 19 bases lay between the germline ends. The CDR3 extends over 17 amino acids.

In this sample, this clonotype turned up many times. The CDR3 nucleotides are TGTGCCAGCAGCACTCTCGGGGGGAGATTAGAGACCCAGTACTTC. As protein: CASSTLGGRLETQYF. V is TRBV9 and J is TRBJ2-5; 7 bases fit TRBD2. J lost 4 bases, V lost 4 bases, and 10 bases had no gene match. The CDR3 spans 15 residues. Germline V CDR1 and CDR2: SGDLS, YYNGEE.

This clonotype was detected ten times or more. This chain links TRBV2 with TRBJ2-3; TRBD2 matches 10 bases. The germline gives CDR1 SNHLY, CDR2 FYNNEI. There are 14 residues in the CDR3. Germline trimming cut 10 bases from V and 3 bases from J; bases unmatched to any gene: 7. The CDR3 nucleotides read TGTGCCATCCCGGGACTAGCGAGAACAGATACGCAGTATTTT. It is translated as CAIPGLARTDTQYF.

This clonotype was seen many times. The chain uses TRBV5-1 and TRBJ2-5; D perhaps matches TRBD2 (6 bases). The V end was cut by 2 bases, the J end by 2 bases, with 16 bases between. There are 16 residues in the CDR3. Germline V gives CDR1 SGHRS, CDR2 YFSETQ. CDR3 residues: CASSFGGTGVQETQYF. CDR3 nucleotides: TGCGCCAGCAGCTTCGGCGGGACGGGAGTACAAGAGACCCAGTACTTC.

The table lists this clonotype with many counts. This chain joins TRBV12-3 or TRBV12-4 and TRBJ1-5; 7 nucleotides line up with TRBD1. Trimming at V came to 6 bases and at J to 5 bases, leaving 10 bases not matched to a gene. The CDR3 covers 15 residues. The CDR3, as DNA: TGTGCCAGCAGCCTTGACAGGGCGACTCATCAGCCCCAGCATTTT. Protein sequence: CASSLDRATHQPQHF.

This clonotype was counted ten times or more. V is TRBV9 and J is TRBJ2-1; tentatively, D is TRBD2 (7 bases). The CDR3 has 16 amino acids. V shed 7 bases and J shed 3 bases, with 20 bases lying between them. The germline gives CDR1 SGDLS, CDR2 YYNGEE. DNA of the CDR3: TGTGCCAGCGGGGGGGGGGCCTCCGCTAACTACAATGAGCAGTTCTTC. Its translation is CASGGGASANYNEQFF.

In regard to this clonotype: This may be a read error, as it is one base from a much larger clone. The CDR3 DNA is TGTGCCGGCAGCCCGCCTGGCAGAAACACTGAAGCTTTCTTT. It specifies CAGSPPGRNTEAFF. This chain links TRBV3-1 with TRBJ1-1; D ambiguous. Germline-derived CDR1 and CDR2 are LGHDT and YNNKEL (reference sequence). CDR3 size: 14 residues.

This clonotype was seen at least ten times. The chain has TRBV7-8 and TRBJ2-7; D remains ambiguous. This CDR3 has 15 amino acids. Germline V CDR1 and CDR2: SGHVS, FQNEAQ. V was trimmed by 0 bases and J by 2 bases, leaving 11 bases between them. The CDR3 DNA reads as TGTGCCAGCAGCTTAGCCCGTTTTTTTCCCTACGAGCAGTACTTC. Protein product: CASSLARFFPYEQYF. The whole variable domain, remainder taken from reference TRBV7-8 and TRBJ2-7, is GAGVSQSPRYKVAKRGQDVALRCDPISGHVSLFWYQQALGQGPEFLTYFQNEAQLDKSGLPSDRFFAERPEGSVSTLKIQRTQQEDSAVYLCASSLARFFPYEQYFGPGTRLTVT.

This clonotype was detected ten times or more. CDR3 region: CAISEQQGIGQPQHF. CDR3 DNA: TGTGCCATCAGTGAGCAACAGGGGATAGGACAGCCCCAGCATTTT. The chain links TRBV10-3 to TRBJ1-5; TRBD1 agrees at 7 bases. Trimming cost V 2 bases and J 7 bases; bases outside gene matches: 8. The germline V gene encodes CDR1 ENHRY and CDR2 SYGVKD. The CDR3 extends over 15 amino acids.

This clonotype appeared many times. The DNA of the CDR3 is TGTGCCAGCAGTTACTCGCCAGCGGGAAGCACAGATACGCAGTATTTT. It specifies CASSYSPAGSTDTQYF. The chain employs TRBV6-5 and TRBJ2-3, with 7 bases that match TRBD2. The V segment lost 0 bases and the J segment 0 bases; nucleotides outside the gene matches: 3. CDR3 length: 16 amino acids. Germline V gene sequence: CDR1 MNHEY, CDR2 SVGAGI.

This clonotype was seen ten or more times. The chain carries TRBV2 and TRBJ1-2, with a weak D call TRBD1 (5 bases). In germline, CDR1 is SNHLY, CDR2 FYNNEI. V was trimmed by 6 bases and J by 10 bases, leaving 21 bases between them. The CDR3 spans 14 residues. Here the CDR3 DNA reads TGTGCCAGCAGCCCTCGACAGCAGGATTTCTCCTACACCTTC. This gives the protein CASSPRQQDFSYTF.

This clonotype was seen repeatedly, ten times or more. The rearrangement links TRBV5-5 to TRBJ1-5; 8 nucleotides line up with TRBD1. V dropped 4 bases and J dropped 6; count of bases not matched to a gene: 9. Germline V gene lookup returns CDR1 SGHKS and CDR2 YYEKEE (reference sequence). This CDR3 has 15 amino acids. The CDR3: CASSVVGQGGQPQHF. DNA for the CDR3: TGTGCCAGCAGCGTAGTCGGACAGGGAGGTCAGCCCCAGCATTTT.

On this clonotype: Likely a read error: the CDR3 ends without its conserved phenylalanine or tryptophan. The CDR3 region is CASSFGAGYEQYC. CDR3 nucleotide sequence: TGTGCCAGCAGCTTCGGAGCGGGGTACGAGCAGTACTGC. This rearrangement joins TRBV7-2 to TRBJ2-7, with 7 bases identical to TRBD2. The length of the CDR3 is 13 residues. Germline CDR1 and CDR2: SGHTA and FQGNSA. V was clipped by 3 bases and J by 4 bases; unmatched bases: 3.

This clonotype was detected many times. The V gene is TRBV7-8, the J gene TRBJ2-7, with TRBD1 matching 7 bases. CDR3 size: 14 residues. J was trimmed by 2 bases and V by 4 bases; bases with no gene match: 5. Germline lookup yields CDR1 SGHVS and CDR2 FQNEAQ. CDR3 DNA sequence: TGTGCCAGCAGCTCCACAGGGGTTGCCTACGAGCAGTACTTC. Translated: CASSSTGVAYEQYF.

This clonotype has at least ten counts. The chain recombines TRBV15 with TRBJ2-5; D uncertain. From germline, CDR1 is LNHNV and CDR2 YYDKDF (reference sequence). This CDR3 is 14 amino acids long. The V and J ends lost 2 bases and 1 base respectively, with 8 bases between them. The CDR3: CATSRRQAQETQYF. CDR3 in DNA: TGTGCCACCAGCAGACGGCAGGCCCAAGAGACCCAGTACTTC.

This clonotype ranks as medium-sized. The rearrangement uses TRBV7-9 and TRBJ1-5; D gene unclear. Looked up from germline, CDR1 is SEHNR and CDR2 is FQNEAQ (reference sequence). CDR3 length: 13 amino acids. The germline V and J ends were trimmed by 5 bases and 4 bases, with 9 bases remaining between them. The DNA of the CDR3 is TGTGCCAGCAGCGGGAGTGGGAATCAGCCCCAGCATTTT. It specifies CASSGSGNQPQHF.

This clonotype was seen at least ten times. The chain uses TRBV28 and TRBJ2-7; no reliable D call. V gave up 2 bases and J gave up 3 bases, with 14 bases separating them. CDR1 is MDHEN, CDR2 SYDVKM, per germline. The length of the CDR3 is 15 residues. The CDR3: CASSLPGTGDYEQYF. CDR3 coding DNA: TGTGCCAGCAGTTTACCCGGAACTGGCGACTACGAGCAGTACTTC.

This clonotype occurred many times. This chain connects TRBV29-1 to TRBJ1-4; perhaps TRBD1 as D (6 bases). Germline CDR1 SQVTM, CDR2 ANQGSEA. The CDR3 loop spans 16 amino acids. Trimming shortened V by 4 bases and J by 2 bases, and 17 bases separated the two germline ends. This chain's CDR3 is CSVVDARGMTNEKLFF. CDR3 in DNA: TGCAGCGTTGTAGATGCCAGGGGCATGACTAATGAAAAACTGTTTTTT. Combining the CDR3 with reference TRBV29-1 and TRBJ1-4 gives the whole variable domain SAVISQKPSRDICQRGTSLTIQCQVDSQVTMMFWYRQQPGQSLTLIATANQGSEATYESGFVIDKFPISRPNLTFSTLTVSNMSPEDSSIYLCSVVDARGMTNEKLFFGSGTQLSVL.

This clonotype was recorded many times. This rearrangement joins TRBV2 to TRBJ2-1; 9 bases line up with TRBD1. CDR1 and CDR2 from the germline V gene are SNHLY and FYNNEI. The CDR3 has 15 residues. After removal of 8 bases from V and 3 bases from J, the junction contained 8 bases not matched to a gene. The CDR3 protein is CASQSGTGLYNEQFF. The CDR3 nucleotides read TGTGCCAGCCAATCCGGGACAGGGCTCTACAATGAGCAGTTCTTC.

This clonotype was picked up a small number of times. This chain joins TRBV7-2 and TRBJ2-2; 9 bases align to TRBD2. Germline V CDR1 and CDR2: SGHTA, FQGNSA. Trimming at V came to 7 bases and at J to 4 bases, leaving 10 bases not matched to a gene. There are 16 residues in the CDR3. In DNA, the CDR3 is TGTGCCAGCAAATTAGGGGCGGGAGGGTCCACCGGGGAGCTGTTTTTT. It is translated as CASKLGAGGSTGELFF.

This clonotype was picked up many times. The genes are TRBV6-2 or TRBV6-3 and TRBJ2-5; 10 bases match TRBD2. CDR1 is MNHEY and CDR2 is SVGEGT in the germline V gene. V gave up 6 bases and J gave up 5 bases; unmatched junction bases: 9. This CDR3 comprises 15 residues. The CDR3 coding sequence is TGTGCCAGCAGGCTAAGATGGGGACTAGCGGAGACCCAGTACTTC. Its translation is CASRLRWGLAETQYF.

This clonotype was seen at least ten times. This chain links TRBV4-2 with TRBJ2-7, with D unclear. The germline V gene has CDR1 LGHNA and CDR2 YNFKEQ. The CDR3 extends over 15 amino acids. With 3 bases removed from V and 2 bases from J, the gap between germline ends came to 14 bases. The CDR3 is CASSQYRARPYEQYF. The CDR3 DNA sequence: TGTGCCAGCAGCCAGTACCGTGCGCGGCCCTACGAGCAGTACTTC.

This clonotype was picked up many times. This sequence joins TRBV5-1 and TRBJ1-5, with D unresolved. Trimming cost V 0 bases and J 1 base, with 5 bases left between them. The CDR3 totals 14 residues. The germline V gene has CDR1 SGHRS and CDR2 YFSETQ. The CDR3 reads CASSLDTSNQPQHF. The CDR3 DNA reads as TGCGCCAGCAGCTTGGACACGAGCAATCAGCCCCAGCATTTT. Variable domain in full (rest from reference TRBV5-1 and TRBJ1-5): KAGVTQTPRYLIKTRGQQVTLSCSPISGHRSVSWYQQTPGQGLQFLFEYFSETQRNKGNFPGRFSGRQFSNSRSEMNVSTLELGDSALYLCASSLDTSNQPQHFGDGTRLSIL.